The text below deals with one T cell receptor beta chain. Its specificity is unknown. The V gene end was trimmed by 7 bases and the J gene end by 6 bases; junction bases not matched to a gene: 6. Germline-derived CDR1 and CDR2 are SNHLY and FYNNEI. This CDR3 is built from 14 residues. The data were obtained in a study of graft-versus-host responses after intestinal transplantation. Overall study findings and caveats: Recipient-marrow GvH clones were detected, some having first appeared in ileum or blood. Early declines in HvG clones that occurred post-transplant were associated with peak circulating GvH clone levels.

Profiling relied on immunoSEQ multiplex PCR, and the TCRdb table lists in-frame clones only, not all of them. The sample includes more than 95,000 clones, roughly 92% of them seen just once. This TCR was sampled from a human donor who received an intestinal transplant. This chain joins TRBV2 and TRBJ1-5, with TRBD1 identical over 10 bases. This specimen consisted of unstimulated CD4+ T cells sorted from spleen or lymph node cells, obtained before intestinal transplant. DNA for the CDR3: TGTGCCAGCACGACGGGACAGGGGATTCAGCCCCAGCATTTT. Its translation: CASTTGQGIQPQHF.